The next 30 T cell receptor beta chains were all read from a single sample in a study of blood T cell repertoires in COVID-19. Here immunoSEQ multiplex PCR was the method, and the copy in TCRdb shows in-frame clones only, minus some. This table holds under 60,000 clones, more than 90% found once. Sequenced: peripheral blood. Receptors originate from a human donor in a cohort sampled during active COVID-19.

V and J are TRBV28 and TRBJ1-2, with D possibly TRBD1 on 5 matching bases. The germline CDR1 and CDR2 sequences are MDHEN and SYDVKM. The CDR3 runs to 14 residues. V shed 2 bases and J shed 4 bases, with 11 bases lying between them. CDR3 sequence: CASSLGASGYGYTF. In nucleotides, the CDR3 is TGTGCCAGCAGTTTAGGGGCCTCGGGCTATGGCTACACCTTC.

The gene calls are TRBV12-3 or TRBV12-4 and TRBJ2-7, with D possibly being TRBD2 (5 bases). The CDR3 runs 13 residues. Trimming cost V 6 bases and J 1 base, with 10 bases left between them. This chain's CDR3 is CASRRRPSYEQYF. In DNA, the CDR3 is TGTGCCAGCAGAAGGAGGCCGTCCTACGAGCAGTACTTC.

The chain combines TRBV6-6 with TRBJ2-7, with TRBD2 matching 7 bases. The germline V gene encodes CDR1 MNHNY and CDR2 SVGAGI (reference sequence). The CDR3 has 15 amino acids. J lost 4 bases, V lost 7 bases, and 13 bases had no gene match. This CDR3 is CASTVTSSGRYEQYF. CDR3 DNA sequence: TGTGCCAGCACAGTTACCTCTAGCGGTAGATACGAGCAGTACTTC.

Only a few counts were recorded for this clone. This sequence joins TRBV5-6 and TRBJ2-7; 7 bases fit TRBD2. With V trimmed by 0 bases and J by 4 bases, 10 bases remained unmatched. CDR3 length: 16 residues. CDR1 and CDR2 (germline): SGHDT, YYEEEE. The CDR3 is CASSLGGLSGIYEQYF. CDR3 bases: TGTGCCAGCAGCTTGGGGGGACTAAGCGGGATTTACGAGCAGTACTTC.

The rearrangement joins TRBV29-1 to TRBJ1-2; D is possibly TRBD1 (6 bases). V lost 5 bases, J lost 4 bases, and 11 bases lay in between. This CDR3 has 12 residues. Per the germline V gene, CDR1 is SQVTM and CDR2 is ANQGSEA. CDR3 protein: CSVNRDPYGYTF. CDR3 sequence (DNA): TGCAGCGTTAACAGGGACCCCTATGGCTACACCTTC.

The genes are TRBV6-6 and TRBJ1-4; D perhaps matches TRBD1 (5 bases). Trimming left V 7 bases short and J 7 bases short, with 19 bases between. This CDR3 has 15 amino acids. Germline CDR1 and CDR2: MNHNY and SVGAGI (reference sequence). The CDR3 nucleotides are TGTGCCAGCATTTCAACCGGAGACACAGGTGAAAAACTGTTTTTT. It yields the protein CASISTGDTGEKLFF.

The chain recombines TRBV5-1 with TRBJ2-7; 7 nucleotides agree with TRBD2. After removal of 4 bases from V and 3 bases from J, the junction contained 7 bases not matched to a gene. The V gene's germline CDR1 is SGHRS and CDR2 YFSETQ. The CDR3 is made up of 14 amino acids. The CDR3 coding sequence is TGCGCCAGCAGCCAAGGGACGGGGGGCTACGAGCAGTACTTC. Translating gives CASSQGTGGYEQYF.

The genes are TRBV27 and TRBJ1-6, with D uncertain. The CDR3 totals 14 residues. The V end was cut by 3 bases, the J end by 8 bases, with 11 bases between. CDR1 is MNHEY and CDR2 is SMNVEV in the germline V gene (reference sequence). This CDR3 is CASSFGGEYSPLHF. DNA of the CDR3: TGTGCCAGCAGTTTCGGCGGGGAGTATTCACCCCTCCACTTT.

The chain recombines TRBV7-3 with TRBJ1-2; TRBD1 matches at 9 bases. Germline V gives CDR1 SGHTA, CDR2 FQGTGA. The CDR3 runs to 15 residues. The V gene end was trimmed by 0 bases and the J gene end by 6 bases; junction bases not matched to a gene: 5. CDR3 coding DNA: TGTGCCAGCAGCTTAACTAACAGGGGGCGCGATGGCTACACCTTC. This codes for CASSLTNRGRDGYTF.

CDR3 residues: CAWSVRYSPYEQYF. DNA for the CDR3: TGTGCCTGGAGTGTACGGTATAGTCCCTACGAGCAGTACTTC. V is TRBV30 and J is TRBJ2-7; D gene uncertain. The length of the CDR3 is 14 residues. The V and J ends lost 0 bases and 2 bases respectively, with 11 bases between them. Germline CDR1 is GTSNPN and CDR2 is SVGIG (reference sequence).

This chain uses TRBV12-3 or TRBV12-4 with TRBJ1-2; TRBD1 is a possible D gene (6 bases). The CDR3 extends over 13 amino acids. With 4 bases removed from V and 3 bases from J, the gap between germline ends came to 9 bases. The DNA for the CDR3 is TGTGCCAGCAGTTCAGAGGGGGACTATGGCTACACCTTC. It codes for CASSSEGDYGYTF.

The V call is TRBV30, the J call TRBJ1-4, with D perhaps TRBD1 (6 bases). The CDR3 is 14 residues long. The germline CDR1 and CDR2 sequences are GTSNPN and SVGIG (reference sequence). With 5 bases removed from V and 3 bases from J, the gap between germline ends came to 13 bases. The CDR3 DNA reads as TGTGCCTGGGGCAGGGCAGGGGCTAATGAAAAACTGTTTTTT. Amino acids: CAWGRAGANEKLFF.

V is TRBV12-3 or TRBV12-4 and J is TRBJ1-2; TRBD1 matches 7 bases. The CDR3 extends over 12 amino acids. The trim removed 5 bases at V and 4 bases at J, leaving 1 base unmatched. The CDR3 here is CASSGQAYGYTF. DNA of the CDR3: TGTGCCAGCAGTGGACAGGCCTATGGCTACACCTTC.

J is TRBJ2-5 and V is TRBV5-6; D is perhaps TRBD1 (6 bases). CDR1 is SGHDT and CDR2 is YYEEEE in the germline V gene. V was trimmed by 4 bases and J by 4 bases, leaving 17 bases between them. The CDR3 covers 15 residues. The CDR3: CASSRRELGGETQYF. CDR3 in DNA: TGTGCCAGCAGCCGCCGGGAACTAGGGGGAGAGACCCAGTACTTC.

About this clone: Other nucleotide sequences from this sample produce the same CDR3. This chain links TRBV5-1 with TRBJ2-5; TRBD2 is a possible D gene (6 bases). The ends were cut back, 0 bases at V and 4 bases at J, with 7 bases in the middle. This CDR3 contains 13 residues. Germline assignment: CDR1 SGHRS and CDR2 YFSETQ. CDR3 sequence reads: CASSLGGGETQYF. The CDR3 bases are TGCGCCAGCAGCTTGGGGGGAGGAGAGACCCAGTACTTC.

The CDR3 reads CSARRDSEAFF. The CDR3 coding sequence is TGCAGTGCTAGACGCGACAGTGAAGCTTTCTTT. The chain carries TRBV20-1 and TRBJ1-1; TRBD1 is a possible D gene (5 bases). Germline CDR1 and CDR2: DFQATT and SNEGSKA (reference sequence). CDR3 length equals 11 residues. V was trimmed by 2 bases and J by 7 bases, leaving 8 bases between them.

The gene calls are TRBV18 and TRBJ1-5; a weak D match, TRBD1 (5 bases). The V and J ends lost 3 bases and 7 bases respectively, with 13 bases between them. Germline V gene sequence: CDR1 KGHSH, CDR2 LQKENI. The CDR3 is 14 amino acids. DNA for the CDR3: TGTGCCAGCTCACCGCAGGGAGGAGGGCAGCCCCAGCATTTT. Translated, it gives CASSPQGGGQPQHF.

Remarks on this clone: One junction end disagrees with the germline gene, perhaps due to a read error. The chain is built from TRBV5-4 and TRBJ2-1, with D perhaps matching TRBD2 (5 bases). Germline V gene sequence: CDR1 SGHNT, CDR2 YYREEE (reference sequence). This CDR3 spans 12 amino acids. CDR3 in DNA: TGTGCCAGCAGTTTGGGGAGAAATGAGCAGTTCTTC. Residues: CASSLGRNEQFF.

This chain connects TRBV6-6 to TRBJ2-3, with D perhaps matching TRBD2 (5 bases). This CDR3 contains 14 residues. Germline loops: CDR1 MNHNY, CDR2 SVGAGI (reference sequence). V shed 7 bases and J shed 1 base, with 12 bases lying between them. CDR3 nucleotides: TGTGCCAGCATGGAGGACCCGGGCACAGATACGCAGTATTTT. It specifies CASMEDPGTDTQYF.

The V and J genes are TRBV6-5 and TRBJ1-2; tentative D call: TRBD1 (6 bases). The CDR3 spans 15 residues. The V end was cut by 4 bases, the J end by 2 bases, with 14 bases between. In germline, CDR1 is MNHEY, CDR2 SVGAGI. The CDR3 bases are TGTGCCAGCAGTTCCGGGACAACCATAAACTATGGCTACACCTTC. Encoded protein: CASSSGTTINYGYTF.

The rearrangement links TRBV20-1 to TRBJ2-7; D ambiguous. This CDR3 comprises 11 residues. CDR1 is DFQATT and CDR2 is SNEGSKA in the germline V gene (reference sequence). Trimming took off 0 bases at V and 3 bases at J, with 3 bases between the two ends. As DNA, the CDR3 is TGCAGTGCTAGAGAACTCTACGAGCAGTACTTC. It is translated as CSARELYEQYF.

The J gene is TRBJ1-1, the V gene TRBV28; D may be TRBD1 (5 bases). The germline V and J ends were trimmed by 2 bases and 0 bases, with 10 bases remaining between them. Germline V lookup: CDR1 MDHEN, CDR2 SYDVKM. The CDR3 is 15 residues long. DNA for the CDR3: TGTGCCAGCAGTTTAAGGGGTATCATGAACACTGAAGCTTTCTTT. Its protein product is CASSLRGIMNTEAFF.

The rearrangement joins TRBV20-1 to TRBJ2-7; D perhaps matches TRBD2 (5 bases). Germline CDR1 and CDR2: DFQATT and SNEGSKA (reference sequence). This CDR3 comprises 10 residues. The ends were cut back, 6 bases at V and 3 bases at J, with 6 bases in the middle. The CDR3 loop reads CSARGYEQYV. For the CDR3, the DNA is TGCAGTGCCCGGGGCTACGAGCAGTACGTC.

This sequence joins TRBV11-2 and TRBJ2-2; D gene uncertain. V was shortened by 0 bases and J by 7 bases, with 6 bases between the two germline ends. CDR3 length equals 13 residues. The germline CDR1 and CDR2 sequences are SGHAT and FQNNGV. Here the CDR3 reads CASSLDGDGELFF. The CDR3 bases are TGTGCCAGCAGCTTAGATGGAGACGGGGAGCTGTTTTTT.

The chain has TRBV5-1 and TRBJ2-7; 9 nucleotides align to TRBD1. V lost 4 bases, J lost 3 bases, and 8 bases stayed unmatched. The CDR3 sequence is 15 residues long. Germline lookup yields CDR1 SGHRS and CDR2 YFSETQ. The CDR3 region is CASSLWDRANYEQYF. For the CDR3, the DNA is TGCGCCAGCAGCCTCTGGGACAGGGCGAACTACGAGCAGTACTTC.

This clone was observed once. This chain connects TRBV2 to TRBJ1-2; D perhaps matches TRBD1 (6 bases). Germline-derived CDR1 and CDR2 are SNHLY and FYNNEI. CDR3 length: 13 amino acids. The V end lost 5 bases, the J end lost 7 bases, and 14 bases lay between the germline ends. The CDR3 protein is CASSNTGFLGYTF. CDR3 coding DNA: TGTGCCAGCAGTAACACAGGGTTCCTTGGCTACACCTTC. The full variable domain, rest sourced from reference TRBV2 and TRBJ1-2, is EPEVTQTPSHQVTQMGQEVILRCVPISNHLYFYWYRQILGQKVEFLVSFYNNEISEKSEIFDDQFSVERPDGSNFTLKIRSTKLEDSAMYFCASSNTGFLGYTFGSGTRLTVV.

The chain combines TRBV29-1 with TRBJ1-2; possibly TRBD1 for D (5 bases). V lost 6 bases to trimming and J lost 2 bases, with 10 bases between them. Germline values: CDR1 SQVTM, CDR2 ANQGSEA. The CDR3 extends over 12 amino acids. DNA of the CDR3: TGCAGCGTGCTTCAGGGAAACTATGGCTACACCTTC. This codes for CSVLQGNYGYTF.

The chain couples TRBV2 to TRBJ1-4, with D perhaps TRBD1 (6 bases). V was trimmed by 4 bases and J by 10 bases, leaving 19 bases between them. Germline V CDR1 and CDR2: SNHLY, FYNNEI. The CDR3 is 15 residues long. The CDR3 DNA reads TGTGCCAGCAGTGGGGCAGGGGAACAAGGGGGAAAACTGTTTTTT. It specifies CASSGAGEQGGKLFF.

This clone showed up just a few times. The chain is built from TRBV11-2 and TRBJ1-1, with D maybe TRBD1 (5 bases). Trimming took off 11 bases at V and 4 bases at J, with 14 bases between the two ends. This CDR3 is 12 amino acids long. The germline V gene has CDR1 SGHAT and CDR2 FQNNGV. CDR3 DNA: TGTGCCGTATGGGGGGGAGGCACTGAAGCTTTCTTT. Translating gives CAVWGGGTEAFF.

This chain links TRBV12-3 or TRBV12-4 with TRBJ2-3, with TRBD1 as a possible D gene (5 bases). The CDR3 runs 12 residues. Trimming took off 6 bases at V and 10 bases at J, with 14 bases between the two ends. The CDR3 is CASRGEGGAQYF. CDR3 coding DNA: TGTGCCAGCAGAGGGGAAGGTGGGGCGCAGTATTTT.